This T cell receptor beta chain was obtained from a study of OX40 agonist ivuxolimab in advanced cancers. This CDR3 has 15 amino acids. Germline-derived CDR1 and CDR2 are SGDLS and YYNGEE. V shed 2 bases and J shed 0 bases, with 9 bases lying between them. TCRdb's copy holds only in-frame clones and misses some; the assay was immunoSEQ multiplex PCR. Of tens of thousands of clones listed, around 94% are singletons. Sequencing used CD4+ or CD8+ T cells sorted from blood, obtained in a trial of the OX40 agonist ivuxolimab. This chain uses TRBV9 with TRBJ1-3, with D possibly being TRBD1 (5 bases). This TCR was recovered from an adult with an advanced solid tumor such as melanoma, head and neck, liver or kidney cancer. The CDR3, as DNA: TGTGCCAGCAGCGTTCAGGGTAGCTCTGGAAACACCATATATTTT. Protein sequence: CASSVQGSSGNTIYF.